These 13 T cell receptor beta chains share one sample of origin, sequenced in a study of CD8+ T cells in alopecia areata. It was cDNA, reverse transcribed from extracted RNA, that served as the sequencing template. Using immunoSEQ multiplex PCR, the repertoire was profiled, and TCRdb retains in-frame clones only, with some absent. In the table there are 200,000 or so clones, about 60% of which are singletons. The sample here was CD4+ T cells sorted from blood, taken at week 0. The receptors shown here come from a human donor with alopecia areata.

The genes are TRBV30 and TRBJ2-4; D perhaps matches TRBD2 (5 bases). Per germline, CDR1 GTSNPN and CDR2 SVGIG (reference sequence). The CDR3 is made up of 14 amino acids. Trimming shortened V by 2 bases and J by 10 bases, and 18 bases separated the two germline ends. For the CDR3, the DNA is TGTGCCTGGAGTCCCCCTCCGGGGTCGACGATTCAGTACTTC. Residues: CAWSPPPGSTIQYF.

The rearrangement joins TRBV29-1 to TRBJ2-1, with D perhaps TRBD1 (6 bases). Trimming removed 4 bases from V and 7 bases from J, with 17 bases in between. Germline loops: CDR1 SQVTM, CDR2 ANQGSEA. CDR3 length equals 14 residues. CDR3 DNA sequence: TGCAGCGTTGGGGGGCGAGGGGGTAAAAATGAGCAGTTCTTC. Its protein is CSVGGRGGKNEQFF.

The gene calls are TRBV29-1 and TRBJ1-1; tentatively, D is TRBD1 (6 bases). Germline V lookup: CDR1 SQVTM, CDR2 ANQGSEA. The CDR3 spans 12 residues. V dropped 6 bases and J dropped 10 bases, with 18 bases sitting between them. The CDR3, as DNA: TGCAGCGTGGCCACAGGGTTGTTGGGAGCTTTCTTT. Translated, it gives CSVATGLLGAFF.

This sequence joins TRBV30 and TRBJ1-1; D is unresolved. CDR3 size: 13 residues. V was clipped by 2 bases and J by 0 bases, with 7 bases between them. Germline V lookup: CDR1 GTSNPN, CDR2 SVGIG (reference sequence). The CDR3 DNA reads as TGTGCCTGGAGTATGATCGTGAACACTGAAGCTTTCTTT. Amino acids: CAWSMIVNTEAFF.

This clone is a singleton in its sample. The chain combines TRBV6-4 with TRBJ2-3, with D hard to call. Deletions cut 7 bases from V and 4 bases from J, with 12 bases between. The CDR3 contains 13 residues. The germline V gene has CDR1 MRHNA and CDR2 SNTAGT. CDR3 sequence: CASKRSGSDTQYF. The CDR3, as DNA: TGTGCCAGCAAACGTTCGGGTTCAGATACGCAGTATTTT.

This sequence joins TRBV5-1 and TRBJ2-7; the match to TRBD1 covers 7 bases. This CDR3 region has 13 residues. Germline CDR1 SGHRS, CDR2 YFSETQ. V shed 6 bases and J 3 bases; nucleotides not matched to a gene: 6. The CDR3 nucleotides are TGCGCCAGCACAAAGGACAGGAGCTACGAGCAGTACTTC. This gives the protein CASTKDRSYEQYF. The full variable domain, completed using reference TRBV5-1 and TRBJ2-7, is KAGVTQTPRYLIKTRGQQVTLSCSPISGHRSVSWYQQTPGQGLQFLFEYFSETQRNKGNFPGRFSGRQFSNSRSEMNVSTLELGDSALYLCASTKDRSYEQYFGPGTRLTVT.

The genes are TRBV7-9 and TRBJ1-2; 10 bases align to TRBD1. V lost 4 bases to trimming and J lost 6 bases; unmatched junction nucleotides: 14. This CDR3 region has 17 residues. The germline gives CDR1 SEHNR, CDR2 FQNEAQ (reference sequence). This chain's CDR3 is CASSSHDRGLTENGYTF. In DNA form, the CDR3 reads TGTGCCAGCAGCTCCCACGACAGGGGGCTCACTGAGAATGGCTACACCTTC.

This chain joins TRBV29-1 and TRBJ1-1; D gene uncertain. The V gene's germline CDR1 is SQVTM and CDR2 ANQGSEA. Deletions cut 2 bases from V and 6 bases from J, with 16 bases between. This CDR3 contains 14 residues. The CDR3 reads CSVELRLGIAEAFF. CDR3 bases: TGCAGCGTTGAACTGCGGCTGGGAATCGCTGAAGCTTTCTTT.

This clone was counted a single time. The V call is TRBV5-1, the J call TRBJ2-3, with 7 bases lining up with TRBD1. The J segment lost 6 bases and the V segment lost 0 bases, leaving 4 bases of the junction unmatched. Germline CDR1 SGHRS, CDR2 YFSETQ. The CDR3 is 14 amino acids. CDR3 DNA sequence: TGCGCCAGCAGCTTGGAAGGGGGCGTCGATACGCAGTATTTT. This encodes CASSLEGGVDTQYF.

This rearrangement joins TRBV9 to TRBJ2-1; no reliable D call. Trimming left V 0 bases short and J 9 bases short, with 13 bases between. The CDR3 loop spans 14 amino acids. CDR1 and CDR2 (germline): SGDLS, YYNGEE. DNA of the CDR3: TGTGCCAGCAGCGTAGTTCCTTCGTCCCTTGAGCAGTTCTTC. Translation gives CASSVVPSSLEQFF. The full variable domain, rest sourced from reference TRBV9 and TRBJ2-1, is DSGVTQTPKHLITATGQRVTLRCSPRSGDLSVYWYQQSLDQGLQFLIQYYNGEERAKGNILERFSAQQFPDLHSELNLSSLELGDSALYFCASSVVPSSLEQFFGPGTRLTVL.

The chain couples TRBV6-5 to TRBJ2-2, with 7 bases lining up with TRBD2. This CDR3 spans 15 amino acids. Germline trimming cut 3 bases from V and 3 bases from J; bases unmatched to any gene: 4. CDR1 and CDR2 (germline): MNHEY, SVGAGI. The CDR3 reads CASSYSGLHTGELFF. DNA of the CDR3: TGTGCCAGCAGTTATTCGGGACTACACACCGGGGAGCTGTTTTTT.

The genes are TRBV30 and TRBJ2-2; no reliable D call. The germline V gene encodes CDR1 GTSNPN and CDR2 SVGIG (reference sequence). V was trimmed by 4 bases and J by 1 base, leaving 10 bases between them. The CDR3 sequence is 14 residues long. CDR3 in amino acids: CAWIWGLNTGELFF. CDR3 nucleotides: TGTGCCTGGATTTGGGGTCTGAACACCGGGGAGCTGTTTTTT. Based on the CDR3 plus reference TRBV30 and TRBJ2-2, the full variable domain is SQTIHQWPATLVQPVGSPLSLECTVEGTSNPNLYWYRQAAGRGLQLLFYSVGIGQISSEVPQNLSASRPQDRQFILSSKKLLLSDSGFYLCAWIWGLNTGELFFGEGSRLTVL.

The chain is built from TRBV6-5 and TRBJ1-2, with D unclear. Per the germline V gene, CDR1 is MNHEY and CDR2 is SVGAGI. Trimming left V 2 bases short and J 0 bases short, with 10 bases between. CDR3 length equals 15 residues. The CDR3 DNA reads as TGTGCCAGCAGTTACGGCAGGTGGGCTAACTATGGCTACACCTTC. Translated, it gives CASSYGRWANYGYTF.